The following is a TCR beta chain sequence with its context. This clonotype was counted many times. It has no known antigen specificity. No base qualities exist here, and no much larger clone lies one base off it. The sample is drawn from a study of tumor-infiltrating lymphocytes in primary liver carcinoma (dated by TCRdb to 2017 to 2019). In terms of the full investigation: Hepatocellular carcinoma (four) or combined HCC and intrahepatic cholangiocarcinoma (one) was present in the five patients, who were three men and two women aged 30 to 69 years. The tumors of the five patients were staged as T1-T3 N0M0, with maximum diameters ranging from about 4 to 11 cm. Samples yielded roughly 3.5 to 7.13 million productive TCRbeta reads; read depth did not differ significantly between tissue types. For each liver tumor, the study sampled five regions along with adjacent normal tissue and blood, and applied TCRbeta repertoire sequencing, expression microarrays and whole-exome sequencing. A total of 35 specimens from 5 patients underwent TCRbeta repertoire sequencing, comprising approximately 25 tumor regions, 5 adjacent noncancerous liver tissues and 5 peripheral blood samples. Agilent mRNA microarray profiling was performed on the 20 to 25 tumor region samples to relate TCRbeta repertoire diversity to the local molecular phenotype. Repertoires from technical replicates were highly reproducible, with mean shared-clone rates approximately 0.88 and correlation coefficients above 0.98.

Total RNA and DNA were co-extracted from about 19-30 mg of bulk tissue with the AllPrep DNA/RNA mini kit, without cell sorting. Four or five patients with histopathologically diagnosed primary liver carcinoma underwent surgical resection in China between late 2015 and 2016. At the time of sampling, the patients were treatment-naive and had chronic HBV infection. Each tumor was sampled at five spatially separated regions: the superior, inferior, left-lateral and right-lateral poles and the tumor centre. Histological examination found more than 80% viable tumor cells in every tumor sample. Fresh tumor and adjacent tissue pieces were bisected, with one half stored in RNAlater at -80 degrees C and the other half sent for histology. Study-level results and caveats: Consistent with antigen-driven expansion, pairs of tumor regions showed higher repertoire overlap (mean about 36%) than either tumor-adjacent pairs (roughly 17%) or tumor-blood pairs (roughly 15%). Compared with blood, tumors had a significantly larger share of the repertoire taken up by the top 250 clones (p = 0.039). The study included only five patients, and the authors note findings should be validated in a larger study. Because the samples were bulk and unsorted, CD4+ and CD8+ T cell repertoires could not be compared. Only roughly 7.5-25% of top clones appeared in all five regions of a tumor, which suggests that tumor-infiltrating T cells are spatially heterogeneous. Only the TCR beta chain was sequenced, which likely underestimates true repertoire diversity because unpaired alpha chains were not captured.

Starting from approximately 460 ng total RNA, TCRbeta-specific cDNA was produced by reverse transcription with a constant-region primer and ProtoScript II reverse transcriptase. Construction of the TCRbeta libraries relied on three nested rounds of multiplex PCR, following a slightly modified ARM-PCR procedure. Sample barcodes and Illumina adapters were added in a final 25-cycle PCR with Deep VentR polymerase. Amplicons of 200-500 bp were gel-purified with a QIAquick gel extraction kit before sequencing. The TCRbeta amplicons were sequenced with 250-bp paired-end reads on an Illumina HiSeq 2500. In the paper's pipeline: Trimmomatic v0.33 was used to quality-trim the reads, and FLASH v1.2.11 was used to merge paired reads so that full CDR3 sequences could be recovered. V, D and J germline segments were assigned to the rearranged TCRbeta sequences using MiGEC v1.2.1b. VDJtools v1.0.0 computed clonotype statistics and Shannon-Wiener diversity indices. Except for diversity analysis, only each sample's 250 most abundant clonotypes were used in subsequent analyses to reduce sampling bias. TCRdb reanalyzed the raw reads on its own, using fastp at Q25 for trimming and MiXCR for clone calling, and kept in-frame beta chains. Rows with a matching CDR3 protein are joined into one entry that keeps the most common DNA and genes. What appears here as the V and J calls and clone size reflects TCRdb's work, not the paper's. This sample has some 110,000 distinct CDR3 sequences in its table, and approximately 82% of those were observed once. Clones ranked in the top ten supply under 25% of the sample.

The source is a man aged 35 to 55 with primary liver carcinoma and hepatitis B virus infection. What was sequenced was liver tumor tissue from sampling region 3. According to the study, the label for this sample's cell subset or site signals: tumor region T3, left-lateral pole.

The CDR3 is CASSQGRTGELFF. DNA sequence: TGTGCCAGCAGTCAGGGTAGGACCGGGGAGCTGTTTTTT. The sequence links TRBV12-3 or TRBV12-4 to TRBJ2-2; the D gene is perhaps TRBD1, on 5 matching bases. V drops 5 bases and J drops 5 bases, leaving 9 bases in between. The CDR3 runs 13 amino acids, cysteine and phenylalanine included. Only the CDR3 region is kept as DNA, spanning 39 bases read in frame from base 1.